This T cell receptor beta chain appears in the sequencing data of a study of blood T cell repertoires in COVID-19. This CDR3 is built from 14 residues. Germline values: CDR1 SGHTA, CDR2 FQGTGA. Losses at the gene ends were 3 bases for V and 1 base for J; bases not matched to a gene: 1. This clone was counted once. Clones were read by immunoSEQ multiplex PCR, and TCRdb kept only the in-frame ones, dropping some. The sample includes 250,000 to 300,000 clones, more than 75% of them seen just once. What was sequenced was PBMCs or T cells enriched from blood (not recorded which). The genes are TRBV7-3 and TRBJ2-3; 7 positions agree with TRBD2. The clonotype originates from a woman between 40 and 50 years old with acute COVID-19. For the CDR3, the DNA is TGTGCCAGCAGCTTGGCGGGGGGCACAGATACGCAGTATTTT. Translated, it gives CASSLAGGTDTQYF.